The sequence of this T cell receptor beta chain was determined in a study of identical twins. Notes on the study in general: Excess sharing between twins was weaker in beta out-of-frame sequences.

Template switching added a universal primer binding site, and final cDNA carried unique molecular identifiers. TCRdb reprocessed the 5' RACE reads via MiXCR and lists one record per CDR3 protein. The data contain just over 500,000 distinct CDR3 sequences, 22% of them singletons. Only a few counts were recorded for this clonotype. Its target is unknown. The sample was also linked to a second study, of T cells expressing NK-cell markers. That paper states: Beta-chain profiling covered CD3+CD56+NKG2C+, CD3+CD56+NKG2C- and CD3+CD56-NKG2C+ sorted subsets.

Sequencing was done on a sample of CD4+ T cells sorted from blood. The receptor comes from a woman between 18 and 29 years old in good health.

CDR3 DNA: TGCAGTGCTAAAGCGGGAGGTGGCAATGAGCAGTTCTTC. This codes for CSAKAGGGNEQFF. The chain carries TRBV20-1 and TRBJ2-1; 9 bases are shared with TRBD2. The CDR3 runs 13 residues. Germline-derived CDR1 and CDR2 are DFQATT and SNEGSKA (reference sequence). V gave up 4 bases and J gave up 6 bases; unmatched junction bases: 4.